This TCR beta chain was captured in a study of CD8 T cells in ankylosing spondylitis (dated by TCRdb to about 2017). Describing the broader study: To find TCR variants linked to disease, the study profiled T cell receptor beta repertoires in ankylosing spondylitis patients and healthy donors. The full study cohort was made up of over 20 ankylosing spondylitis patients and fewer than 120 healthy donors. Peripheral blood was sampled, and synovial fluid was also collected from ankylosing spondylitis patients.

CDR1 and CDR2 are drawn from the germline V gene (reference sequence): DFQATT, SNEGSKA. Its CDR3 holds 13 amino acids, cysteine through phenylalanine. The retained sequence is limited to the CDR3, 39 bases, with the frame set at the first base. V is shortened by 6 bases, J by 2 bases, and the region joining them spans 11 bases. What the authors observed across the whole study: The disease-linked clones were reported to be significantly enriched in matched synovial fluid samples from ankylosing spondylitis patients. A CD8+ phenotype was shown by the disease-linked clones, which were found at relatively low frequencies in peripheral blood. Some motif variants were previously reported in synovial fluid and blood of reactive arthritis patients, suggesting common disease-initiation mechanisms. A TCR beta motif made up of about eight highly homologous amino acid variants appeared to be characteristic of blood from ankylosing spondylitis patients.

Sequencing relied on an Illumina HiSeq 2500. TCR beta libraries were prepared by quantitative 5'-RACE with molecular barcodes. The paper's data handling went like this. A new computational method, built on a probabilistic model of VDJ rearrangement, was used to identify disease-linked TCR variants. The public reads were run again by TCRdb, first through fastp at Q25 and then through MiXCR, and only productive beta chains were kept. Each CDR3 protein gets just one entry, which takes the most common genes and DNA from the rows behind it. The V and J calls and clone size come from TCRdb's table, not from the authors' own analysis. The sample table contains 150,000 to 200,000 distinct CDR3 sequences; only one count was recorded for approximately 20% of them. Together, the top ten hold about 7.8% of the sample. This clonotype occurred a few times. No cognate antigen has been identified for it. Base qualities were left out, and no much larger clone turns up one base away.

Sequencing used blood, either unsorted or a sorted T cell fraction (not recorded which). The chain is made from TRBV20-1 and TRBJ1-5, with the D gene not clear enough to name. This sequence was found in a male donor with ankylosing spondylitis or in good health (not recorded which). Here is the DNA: TGCAGTGCCAGCGGGGTAGGCAATCAGCCCCAGCATTTT. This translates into CSASGVGNQPQHF.